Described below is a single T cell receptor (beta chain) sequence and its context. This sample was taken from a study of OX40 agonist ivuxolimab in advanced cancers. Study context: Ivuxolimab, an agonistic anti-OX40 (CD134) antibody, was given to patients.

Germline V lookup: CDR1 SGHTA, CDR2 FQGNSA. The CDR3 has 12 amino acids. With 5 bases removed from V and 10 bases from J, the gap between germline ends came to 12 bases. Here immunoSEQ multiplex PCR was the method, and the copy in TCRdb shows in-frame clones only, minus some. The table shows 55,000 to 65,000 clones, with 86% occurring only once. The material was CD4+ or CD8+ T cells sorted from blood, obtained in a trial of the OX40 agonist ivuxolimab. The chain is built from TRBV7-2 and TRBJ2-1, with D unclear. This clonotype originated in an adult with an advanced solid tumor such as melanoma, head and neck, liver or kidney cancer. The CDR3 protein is CASSPYQIEQFF. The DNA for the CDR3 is TGTGCCAGCAGCCCCTACCAAATCGAGCAGTTCTTC.